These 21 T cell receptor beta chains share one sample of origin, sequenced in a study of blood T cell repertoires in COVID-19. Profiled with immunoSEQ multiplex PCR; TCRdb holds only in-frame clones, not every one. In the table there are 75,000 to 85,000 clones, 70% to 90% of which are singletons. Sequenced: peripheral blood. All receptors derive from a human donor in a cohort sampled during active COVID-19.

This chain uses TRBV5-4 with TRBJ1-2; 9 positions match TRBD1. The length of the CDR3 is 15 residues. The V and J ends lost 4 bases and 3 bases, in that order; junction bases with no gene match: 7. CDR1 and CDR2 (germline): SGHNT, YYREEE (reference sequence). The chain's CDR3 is CASSTEQGAYYGYTF. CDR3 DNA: TGTGCCAGCAGCACCGAACAGGGGGCATACTATGGCTACACCTTC.

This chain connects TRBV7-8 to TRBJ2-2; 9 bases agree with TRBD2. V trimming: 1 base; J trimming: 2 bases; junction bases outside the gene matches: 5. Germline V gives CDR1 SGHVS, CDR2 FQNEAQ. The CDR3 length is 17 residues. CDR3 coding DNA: TGTGCCAGCAGCTTAGGAGCGGGGGGACTCAACACCGGGGAGCTGTTTTTT. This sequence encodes CASSLGAGGLNTGELFF.

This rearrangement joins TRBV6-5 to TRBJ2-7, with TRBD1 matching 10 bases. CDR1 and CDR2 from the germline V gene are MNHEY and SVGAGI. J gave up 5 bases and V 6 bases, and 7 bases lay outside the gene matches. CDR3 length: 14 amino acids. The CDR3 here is CASRAGQGLHEQYF. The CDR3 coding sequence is TGTGCCAGCAGGGCGGGACAGGGGCTCCACGAGCAGTACTTC.

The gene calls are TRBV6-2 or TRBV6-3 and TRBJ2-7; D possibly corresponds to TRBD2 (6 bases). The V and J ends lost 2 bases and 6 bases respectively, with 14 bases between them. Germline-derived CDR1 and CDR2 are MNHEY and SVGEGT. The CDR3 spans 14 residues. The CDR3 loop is CASSYPKLAFEQYF. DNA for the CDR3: TGTGCCAGCAGTTACCCTAAACTAGCATTCGAGCAGTACTTC.

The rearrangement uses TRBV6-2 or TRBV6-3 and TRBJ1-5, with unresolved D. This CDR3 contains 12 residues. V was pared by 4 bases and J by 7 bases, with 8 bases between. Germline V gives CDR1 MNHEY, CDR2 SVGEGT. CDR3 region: CASSSPSQPQHF. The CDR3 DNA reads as TGTGCCAGCAGTTCCCCGAGCCAGCCCCAGCATTTT.

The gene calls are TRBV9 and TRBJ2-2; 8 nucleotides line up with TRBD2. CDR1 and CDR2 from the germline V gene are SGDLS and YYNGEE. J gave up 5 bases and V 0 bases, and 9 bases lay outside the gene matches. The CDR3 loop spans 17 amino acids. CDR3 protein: CASSVGTPGGGTGELFF. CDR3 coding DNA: TGTGCCAGCAGCGTAGGGACCCCGGGGGGGGGTACCGGGGAGCTGTTTTTT.

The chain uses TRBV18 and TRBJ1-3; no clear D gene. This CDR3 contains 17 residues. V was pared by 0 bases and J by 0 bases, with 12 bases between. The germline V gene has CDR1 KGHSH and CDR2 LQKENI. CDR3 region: CASSPPSVGSSGNTIYF. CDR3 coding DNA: TGTGCCAGCTCACCACCGAGTGTCGGTTCCTCTGGAAACACCATATATTTT.

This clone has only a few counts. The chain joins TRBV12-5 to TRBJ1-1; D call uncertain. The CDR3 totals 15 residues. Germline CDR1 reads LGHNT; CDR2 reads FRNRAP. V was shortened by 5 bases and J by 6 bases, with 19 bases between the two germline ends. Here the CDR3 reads CASGPSYLSRPEAFF. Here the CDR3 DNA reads TGTGCTAGTGGTCCTTCGTACCTGAGCCGCCCTGAAGCTTTCTTT.

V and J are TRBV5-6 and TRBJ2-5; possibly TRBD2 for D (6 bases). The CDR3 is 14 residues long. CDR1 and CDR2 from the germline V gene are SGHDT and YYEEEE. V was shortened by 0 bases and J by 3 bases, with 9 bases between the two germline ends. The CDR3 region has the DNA TGTGCCAGCAGCTTGGTTTCGGGGGAAGAGACCCAGTACTTC. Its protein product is CASSLVSGEETQYF.

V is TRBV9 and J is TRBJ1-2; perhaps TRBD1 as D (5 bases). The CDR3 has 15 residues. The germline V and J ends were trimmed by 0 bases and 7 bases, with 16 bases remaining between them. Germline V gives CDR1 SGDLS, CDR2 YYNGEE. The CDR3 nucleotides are TGTGCCAGCAGCGTAGATGTTGGGGGGGTGGCTGGCTACACCTTC. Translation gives CASSVDVGGVAGYTF.

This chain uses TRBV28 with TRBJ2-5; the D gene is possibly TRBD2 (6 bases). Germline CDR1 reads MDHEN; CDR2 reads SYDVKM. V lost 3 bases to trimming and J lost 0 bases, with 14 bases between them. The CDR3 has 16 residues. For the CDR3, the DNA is TGTGCCAGCAGTTTCCGTACTAGCTGGTACCAAGAGACCCAGTACTTC. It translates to CASSFRTSWYQETQYF.

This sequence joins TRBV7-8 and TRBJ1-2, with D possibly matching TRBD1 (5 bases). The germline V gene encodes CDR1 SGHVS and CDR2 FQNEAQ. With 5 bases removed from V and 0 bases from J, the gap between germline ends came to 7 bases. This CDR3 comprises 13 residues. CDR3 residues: CASSRTTNYGYTF. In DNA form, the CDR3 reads TGTGCCAGCAGCCGGACAACTAACTATGGCTACACCTTC.

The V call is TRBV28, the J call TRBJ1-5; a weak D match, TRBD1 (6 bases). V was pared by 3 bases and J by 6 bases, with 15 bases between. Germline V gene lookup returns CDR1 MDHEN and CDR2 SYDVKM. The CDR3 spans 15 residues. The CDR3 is CASSFDRSTGQPQHF. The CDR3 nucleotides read TGTGCCAGCAGTTTCGACCGGTCGACAGGTCAGCCCCAGCATTTT.

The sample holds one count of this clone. The CDR3 protein is CASSDRDLKPYEQYF. The DNA of the CDR3 is TGCGCCAGCAGTGACCGGGACTTGAAACCCTACGAGCAGTACTTC. The chain recombines TRBV10-1 with TRBJ2-7; a possible D gene is TRBD2 (6 bases). V was trimmed by 3 bases and J by 2 bases, leaving 14 bases between them. The CDR3 is 15 residues long. The germline V gene has CDR1 WNHNN and CDR2 SYGVQD (reference sequence).

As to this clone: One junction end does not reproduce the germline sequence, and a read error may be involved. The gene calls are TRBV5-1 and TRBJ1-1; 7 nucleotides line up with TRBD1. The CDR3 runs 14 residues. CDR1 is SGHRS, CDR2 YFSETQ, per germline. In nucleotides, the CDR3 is TGCGCCAGCAGATTGGGACAGATGAACACTGAAGCTTTCTTT. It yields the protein CASRLGQMNTEAFF.

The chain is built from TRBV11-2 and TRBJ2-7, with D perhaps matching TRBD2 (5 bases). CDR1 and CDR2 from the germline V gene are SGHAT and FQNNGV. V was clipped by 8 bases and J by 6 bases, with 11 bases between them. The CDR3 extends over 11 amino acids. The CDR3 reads CASGPGVEQYF. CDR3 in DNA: TGTGCCAGCGGACCCGGGGTCGAGCAGTACTTC.

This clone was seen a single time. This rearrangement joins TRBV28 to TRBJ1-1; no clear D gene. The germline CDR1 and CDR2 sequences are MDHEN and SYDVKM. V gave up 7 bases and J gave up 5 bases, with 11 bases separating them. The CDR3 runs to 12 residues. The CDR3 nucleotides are TGTGCCAGCATGACACATGATACTGAAGCTTTCTTT. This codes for CASMTHDTEAFF.

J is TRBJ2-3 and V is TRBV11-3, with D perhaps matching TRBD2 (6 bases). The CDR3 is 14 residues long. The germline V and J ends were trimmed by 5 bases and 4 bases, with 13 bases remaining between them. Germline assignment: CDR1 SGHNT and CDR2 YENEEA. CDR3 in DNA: TGTGCCAGCAGCCGGTGGGGGGAGTCAGATACGCAGTATTTT. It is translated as CASSRWGESDTQYF.

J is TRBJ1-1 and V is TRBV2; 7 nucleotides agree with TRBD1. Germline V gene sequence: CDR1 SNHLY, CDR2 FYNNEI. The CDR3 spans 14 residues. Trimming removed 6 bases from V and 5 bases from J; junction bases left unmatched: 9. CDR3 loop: CASRGTAGGTEAFF. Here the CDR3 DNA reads TGTGCCAGCAGGGGGACAGCGGGCGGAACTGAAGCTTTCTTT.

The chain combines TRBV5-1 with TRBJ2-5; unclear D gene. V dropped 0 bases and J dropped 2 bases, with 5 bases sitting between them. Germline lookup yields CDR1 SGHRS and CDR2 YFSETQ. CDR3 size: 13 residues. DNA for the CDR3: TGCGCCAGCAGCTTGGTCCGTCAAGAGACCCAGTACTTC. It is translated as CASSLVRQETQYF.

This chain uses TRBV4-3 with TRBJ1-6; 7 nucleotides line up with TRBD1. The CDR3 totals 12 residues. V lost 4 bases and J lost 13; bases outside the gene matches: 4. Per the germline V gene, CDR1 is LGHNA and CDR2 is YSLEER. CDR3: CASSRDRDPLHF. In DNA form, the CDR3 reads TGCGCCAGCAGCCGAGACAGGGATCCCCTCCACTTT.